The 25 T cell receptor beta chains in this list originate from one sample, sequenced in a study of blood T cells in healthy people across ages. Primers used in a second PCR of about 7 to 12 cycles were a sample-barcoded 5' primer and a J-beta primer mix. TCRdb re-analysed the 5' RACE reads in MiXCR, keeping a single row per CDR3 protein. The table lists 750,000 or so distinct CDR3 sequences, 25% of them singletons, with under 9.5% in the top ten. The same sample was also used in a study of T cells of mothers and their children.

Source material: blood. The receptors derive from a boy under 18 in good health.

CDR3 sequence (DNA): TGTGCCAGCAGCGCCGTGAGGGCGTACGAGCAGTACTTC. Translation gives CASSAVRAYEQYF. The genes are TRBV6-1 and TRBJ2-7, with D tentatively TRBD2 (5 bases). This CDR3 is 13 amino acids long. Germline V CDR1 and CDR2: MNHNS, SASEGT. Between the trimmed V and J ends, which lost 6 bases and 4 bases, there was a span of 13 bases.

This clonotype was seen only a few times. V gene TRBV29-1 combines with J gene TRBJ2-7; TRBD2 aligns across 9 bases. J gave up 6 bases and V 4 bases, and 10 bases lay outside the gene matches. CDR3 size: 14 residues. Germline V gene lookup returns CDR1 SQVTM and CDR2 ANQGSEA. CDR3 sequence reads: CSVVAGGAGSEQYF. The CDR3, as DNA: TGCAGCGTTGTGGCGGGAGGGGCCGGATCCGAGCAGTACTTC.

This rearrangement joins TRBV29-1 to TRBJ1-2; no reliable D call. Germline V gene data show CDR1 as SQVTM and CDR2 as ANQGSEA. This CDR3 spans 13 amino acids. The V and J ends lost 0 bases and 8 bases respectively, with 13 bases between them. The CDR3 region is CSVEDRAANGYTF. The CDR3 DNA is TGCAGCGTTGAAGATCGGGCAGCCAACGGCTACACCTTC.

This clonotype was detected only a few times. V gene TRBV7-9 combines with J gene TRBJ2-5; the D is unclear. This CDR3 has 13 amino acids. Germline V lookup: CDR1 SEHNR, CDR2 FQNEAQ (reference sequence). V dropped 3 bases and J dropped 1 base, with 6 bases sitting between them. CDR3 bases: TGTGCCAGCAGCTTTGTCTCCCAAGAGACCCAGTACTTC. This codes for CASSFVSQETQYF.

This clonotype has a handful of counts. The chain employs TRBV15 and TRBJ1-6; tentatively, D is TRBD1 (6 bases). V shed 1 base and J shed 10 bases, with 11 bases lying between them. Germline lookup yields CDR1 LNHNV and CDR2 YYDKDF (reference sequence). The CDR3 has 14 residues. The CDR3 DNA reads TGTGCCACCAGCAGAGGCCAGGGGAGATCACCCCTCCACTTT. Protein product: CATSRGQGRSPLHF. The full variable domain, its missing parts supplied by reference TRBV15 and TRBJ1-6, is DAMVIQNPRYQVTQFGKPVTLSCSQTLNHNVMYWYQQKSSQAPKLLFHYYDKDFNNEADTPDNFQSRRPNTSFCFLDIRSPGLGDTAMYLCATSRGQGRSPLHFGNGTRLTVT.

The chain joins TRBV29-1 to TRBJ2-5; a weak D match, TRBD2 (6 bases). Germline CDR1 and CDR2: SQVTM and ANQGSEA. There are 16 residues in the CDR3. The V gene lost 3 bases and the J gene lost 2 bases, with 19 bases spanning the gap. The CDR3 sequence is CSVDVAEAPIQETQYF. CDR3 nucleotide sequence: TGCAGCGTTGATGTAGCGGAGGCGCCTATTCAAGAGACCCAGTACTTC.

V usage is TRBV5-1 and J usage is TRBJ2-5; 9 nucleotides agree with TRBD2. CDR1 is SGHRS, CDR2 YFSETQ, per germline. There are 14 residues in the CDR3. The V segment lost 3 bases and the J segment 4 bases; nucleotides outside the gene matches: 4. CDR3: CASSYRTSAETQYF. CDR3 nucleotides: TGCGCCAGCAGCTATAGGACTAGCGCAGAGACCCAGTACTTC.

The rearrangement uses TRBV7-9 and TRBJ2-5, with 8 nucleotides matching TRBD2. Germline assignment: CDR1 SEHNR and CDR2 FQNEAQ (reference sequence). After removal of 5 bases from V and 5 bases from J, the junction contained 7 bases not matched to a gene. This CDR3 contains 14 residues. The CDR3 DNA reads TGTGCCAGCAGCATATTAGCGGGACTGGAGACCCAGTACTTC. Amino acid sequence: CASSILAGLETQYF.

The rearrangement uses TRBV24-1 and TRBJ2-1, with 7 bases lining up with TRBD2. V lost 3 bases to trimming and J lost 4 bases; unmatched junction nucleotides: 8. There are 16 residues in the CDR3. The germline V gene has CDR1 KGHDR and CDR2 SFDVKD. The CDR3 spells CATSDTSRESYNEQFF. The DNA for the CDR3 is TGTGCCACCAGTGATACCTCGCGGGAGAGTTACAATGAGCAGTTCTTC.

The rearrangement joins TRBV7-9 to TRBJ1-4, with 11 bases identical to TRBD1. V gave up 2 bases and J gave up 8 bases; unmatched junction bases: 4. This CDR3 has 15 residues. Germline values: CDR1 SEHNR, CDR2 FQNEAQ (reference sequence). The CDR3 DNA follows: TGTGCCAGCAGCTTACCGGGACAGGGGGACGAAAAACTGTTTTTT. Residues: CASSLPGQGDEKLFF.

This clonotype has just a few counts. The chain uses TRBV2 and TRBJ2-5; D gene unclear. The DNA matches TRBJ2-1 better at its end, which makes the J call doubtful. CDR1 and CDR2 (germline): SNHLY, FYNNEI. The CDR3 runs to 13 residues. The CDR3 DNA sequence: TGTGCCAGCAGTGTATCTCCCGTAGATGAGCAGTTCTTC. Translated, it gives CASSVSPVDEQFF.

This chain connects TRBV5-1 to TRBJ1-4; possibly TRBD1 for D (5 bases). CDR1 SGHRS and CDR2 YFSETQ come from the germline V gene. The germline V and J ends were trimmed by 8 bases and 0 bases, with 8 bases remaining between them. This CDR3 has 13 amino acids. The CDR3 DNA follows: TGCGCCAGGGACATCGCAACTAATGAAAAACTGTTTTTT. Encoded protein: CARDIATNEKLFF.

Here the CDR3 reads CASSLDDGPLHF. The CDR3 DNA follows: TGTGCCAGCAGCTTAGATGACGGACCCCTCCACTTT. The J gene is TRBJ1-6, the V gene TRBV7-9; D gene uncertain. The CDR3 has 12 residues. Per germline, CDR1 SEHNR and CDR2 FQNEAQ (reference sequence). Trimming shortened V by 1 base and J by 12 bases, and 7 bases separated the two germline ends.

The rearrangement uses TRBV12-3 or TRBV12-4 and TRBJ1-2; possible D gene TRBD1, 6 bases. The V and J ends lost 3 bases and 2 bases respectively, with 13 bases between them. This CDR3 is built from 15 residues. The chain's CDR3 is CASSLNQGPNYGYTF. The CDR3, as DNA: TGTGCCAGCAGTTTGAATCAGGGGCCCAACTATGGCTACACCTTC.

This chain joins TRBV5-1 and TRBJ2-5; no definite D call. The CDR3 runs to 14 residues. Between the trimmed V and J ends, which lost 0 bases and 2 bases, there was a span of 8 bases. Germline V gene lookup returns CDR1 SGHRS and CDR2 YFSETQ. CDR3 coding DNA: TGCGCCAGCAGCTTGGTGTCAGAACAAGAGACCCAGTACTTC. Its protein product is CASSLVSEQETQYF. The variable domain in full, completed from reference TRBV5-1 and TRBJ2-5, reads KAGVTQTPRYLIKTRGQQVTLSCSPISGHRSVSWYQQTPGQGLQFLFEYFSETQRNKGNFPGRFSGRQFSNSRSEMNVSTLELGDSALYLCASSLVSEQETQYFGPGTRLLVL.

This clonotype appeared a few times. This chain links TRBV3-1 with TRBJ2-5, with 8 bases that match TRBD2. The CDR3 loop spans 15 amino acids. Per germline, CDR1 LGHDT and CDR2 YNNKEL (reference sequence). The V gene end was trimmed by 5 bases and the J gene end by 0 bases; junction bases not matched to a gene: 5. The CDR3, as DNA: TGTGCCAGCAGCAATGTAGCGGGACACCAAGAGACCCAGTACTTC. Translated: CASSNVAGHQETQYF.

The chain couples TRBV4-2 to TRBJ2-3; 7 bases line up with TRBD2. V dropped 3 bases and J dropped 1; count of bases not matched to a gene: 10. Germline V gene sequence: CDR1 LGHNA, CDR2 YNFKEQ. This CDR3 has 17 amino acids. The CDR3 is CASSHATQRGRTDTQYF. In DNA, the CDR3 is TGTGCCAGCAGCCACGCTACACAGCGGGGTCGCACAGATACGCAGTATTTT.

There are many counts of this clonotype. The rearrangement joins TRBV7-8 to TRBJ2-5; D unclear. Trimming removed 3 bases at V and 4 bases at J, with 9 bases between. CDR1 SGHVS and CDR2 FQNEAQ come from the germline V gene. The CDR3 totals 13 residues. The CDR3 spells CASSFGRAETQYF. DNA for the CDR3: TGTGCCAGCAGCTTTGGCCGGGCAGAGACCCAGTACTTC.

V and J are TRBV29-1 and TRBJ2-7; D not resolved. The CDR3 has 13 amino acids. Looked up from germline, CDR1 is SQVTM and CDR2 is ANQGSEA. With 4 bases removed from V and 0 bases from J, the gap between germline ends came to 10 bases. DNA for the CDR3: TGCAGCGTTGGGAACAGTCTCTCCTACGAGCAGTACTTC. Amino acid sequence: CSVGNSLSYEQYF.

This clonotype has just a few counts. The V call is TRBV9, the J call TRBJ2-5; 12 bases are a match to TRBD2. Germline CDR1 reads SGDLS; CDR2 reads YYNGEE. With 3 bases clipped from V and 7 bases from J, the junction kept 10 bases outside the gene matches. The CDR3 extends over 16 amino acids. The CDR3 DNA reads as TGTGCCAGCAGCGCCGAGACTAGCGGGGGTCTGGTGACCCAGTACTTC. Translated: CASSAETSGGLVTQYF.

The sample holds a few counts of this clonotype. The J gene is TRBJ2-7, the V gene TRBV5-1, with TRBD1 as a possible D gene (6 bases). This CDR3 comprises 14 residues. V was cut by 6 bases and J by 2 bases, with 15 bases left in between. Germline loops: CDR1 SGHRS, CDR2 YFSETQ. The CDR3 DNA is TGCGCCAGCAAGGGGGTTCCCCTCACCTACGAGCAGTACTTC. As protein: CASKGVPLTYEQYF.

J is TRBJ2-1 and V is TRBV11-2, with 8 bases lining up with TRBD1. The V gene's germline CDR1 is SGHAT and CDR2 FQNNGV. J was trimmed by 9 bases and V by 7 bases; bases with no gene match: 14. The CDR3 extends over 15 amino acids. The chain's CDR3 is CASNPLGQGFSEQFF. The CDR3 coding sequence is TGTGCCAGCAACCCGTTAGGACAGGGTTTTTCTGAGCAGTTCTTC.

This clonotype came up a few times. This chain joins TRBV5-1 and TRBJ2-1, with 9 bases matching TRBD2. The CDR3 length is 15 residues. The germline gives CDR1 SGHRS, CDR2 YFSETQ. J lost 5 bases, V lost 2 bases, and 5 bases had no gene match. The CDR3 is CASSLVVAGDNEQFF. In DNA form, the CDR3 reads TGCGCCAGCAGCTTAGTGGTAGCGGGAGACAATGAGCAGTTCTTC.

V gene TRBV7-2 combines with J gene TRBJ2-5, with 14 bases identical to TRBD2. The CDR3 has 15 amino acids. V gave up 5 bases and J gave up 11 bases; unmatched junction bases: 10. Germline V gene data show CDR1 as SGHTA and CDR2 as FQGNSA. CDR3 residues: CASSRTSGRWNGQYF. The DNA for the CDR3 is TGTGCCAGCAGCCGGACTAGCGGGAGGTGGAACGGGCAGTACTTC.

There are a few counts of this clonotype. For the CDR3, the DNA is TGTGCCAGCAGCGGCGAAAACATTCAGTACTTC. This sequence encodes CASSGENIQYF. This rearrangement joins TRBV7-9 to TRBJ2-4; D not resolved. V lost 5 bases and J lost 5, with 4 bases in between. The CDR3 spans 11 residues. Germline V lookup: CDR1 SEHNR, CDR2 FQNEAQ (reference sequence).